This T cell receptor (beta chain) originates from a study of regulatory T cells in long-lasting Graves disease. For the study at large: For under 3 months, newly diagnosed Graves' patients had been taking antithyroid drugs.

Both iRepertoire HTBI primers and Arm-PCR of CDR3 regions were used to build the TCR beta libraries. MiXCR, applied by TCRdb to the multiplex PCR reads, yields one record per CDR3 protein. The sample consists of roughly 400,000 distinct CDR3 sequences, 15% of them appearing once. This CDR3 has 16 amino acids. Germline CDR1 SEHNR, CDR2 FQNEAQ (reference sequence). The V gene lost 4 bases and the J gene lost 2 bases, with 18 bases spanning the gap. This clonotype was seen at least ten times. Documented time point: newly diagnosed GD, antithyroid drugs for less than 3 months. PBMCs provided the RNA from which the TCR library was made. Enrollment of patients was through an endocrinology department in Xi'an, China. EDTA tubes collected nine milliliters of peripheral blood. This sample also appeared in a second study, on T cells in Graves' hyperthyroidism and ophthalmopathy. According to that study: Initially, a first-round RT-PCR of the TCR CDR3 employed the HTBI primer set.

The clonotype was recovered from a woman in her 40s with Graves disease. The sequences come from peripheral blood mononuclear cells (PBMCs), collected at new diagnosis, from a patient treated with antithyroid drugs. The gene calls are TRBV7-9 and TRBJ2-7, with D unclear. CDR3 sequence reads: CASSSLVYPMTYEQYF. The DNA of the CDR3 is TGTGCCAGCAGCTCCCTCGTGTATCCAATGACCTACGAGCAGTACTTC.